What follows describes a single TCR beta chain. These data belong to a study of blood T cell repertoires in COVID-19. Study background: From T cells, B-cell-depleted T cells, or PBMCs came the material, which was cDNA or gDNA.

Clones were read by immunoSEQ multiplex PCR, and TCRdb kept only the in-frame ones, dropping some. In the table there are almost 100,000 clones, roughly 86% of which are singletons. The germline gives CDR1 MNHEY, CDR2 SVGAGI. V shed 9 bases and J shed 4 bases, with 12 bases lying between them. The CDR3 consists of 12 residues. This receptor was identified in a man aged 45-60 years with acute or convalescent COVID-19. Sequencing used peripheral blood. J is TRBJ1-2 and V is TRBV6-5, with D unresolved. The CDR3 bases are TGTGCCAGTCAACCTAACCTCTATGGCTACACCTTC. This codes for CASQPNLYGYTF.